This entry lists 2 T cell receptor beta chains sequenced from one sample in a study of cytomegalovirus exposure and HLA in healthy donors. The PCR contained 60 Vbeta and 13 Jbeta primers. TCRdb's copy holds only in-frame clones and misses some; the assay was immunoSEQ multiplex PCR. The sample holds 110,000 to 150,000 clones; around 76% are singletons and the top ten take approximately 4%. Input material: PBMCs. The receptors were gathered from a man aged 18 to 30 in good health and CMV-seronegative.

This clone was seen once. V usage is TRBV6-1 and J usage is TRBJ1-2, with D maybe TRBD1 (5 bases). Trimming removed 4 bases at V and 0 bases at J, with 15 bases between. The germline V gene has CDR1 MNHNS and CDR2 SASEGT. The CDR3 length is 16 residues. The chain's CDR3 is CASSGLVGQPNYGYTF. The CDR3, as DNA: TGTGCCAGCAGTGGGCTGGTGGGGCAGCCTAACTATGGCTACACCTTC.

The chain is built from TRBV7-9 and TRBJ1-1; weak D call: TRBD1 (5 bases). Between the trimmed V and J ends, which lost 4 bases and 3 bases, there was a span of 12 bases. CDR1 is SEHNR, CDR2 FQNEAQ, per germline (reference sequence). This CDR3 spans 14 amino acids. CDR3: CASSSTDMDTEAFF. The CDR3 nucleotides read TGTGCCAGCAGCTCGACAGACATGGACACTGAAGCTTTCTTT.